The source of this TCR beta chain is a study of CXCR3-negative and CXCR3-positive naive CD8 T cells. Broader study findings: For naive cells, CXCR3-negative and CXCR3-positive subsets had similar TRBV-TRBJ usage; for memory cells, usage differed. Researchers report that CXCR3-positive naive cells carry more hydrophobic TRB CDR3s than CXCR3-negative naive cells.

Comment on this clonotype: Its antigen remains unidentified.

The libraries of TRB cDNA were constructed through 5' RACE using UMI labels. No DNA is given; TCRdb re-called the 5' RACE reads and lists each CDR3 protein once. This table holds 60,000 to 70,000 distinct CDR3 sequences. Researchers reported sorting every CD8+ T cell subset in triplicate, 250,000 to 300,000 cells per sort. This CDR3 is built from 17 residues. CDR1 and CDR2 from the germline V gene are SGHTA and FQGNSA. This TCR derives from a human donor in good health. Some clones in this sample may be carry-over from other donors' samples. The sample consisted of naive CXCR3+ CD8+ T cells from blood. Subset reported: CD45RO-CCR7+CD27+CD95- naive CD8+ T cells expressing CXCR3 (TNR3+). This rearrangement joins TRBV7-2 to TRBJ2-5; without DNA, the TCRdb call of TRBD2 cannot be checked. CDR3 amino acids: CASSFLTSGGAQETQYF.